These 28 T cell receptor beta chains came from one sample sequenced in a study of T cell repertoires in cytomegalovirus infection. TCRdb used MiXCR to reprocess the reads, holding one entry per CDR3 protein. The data contain just over 300,000 distinct CDR3 sequences, 15% to 20% of them singletons. Sequenced: PBMCs. These receptors all stem from a human donor in good health (CMV status not recorded). Some clones in this sample may be carry-over from other donors' samples.

Many counts were recorded for this clonotype. The chain links TRBV7-2 to TRBJ2-1; D is tentatively TRBD1 or TRBD2 (5 bases each). CDR3 length equals 16 residues. Germline values: CDR1 SGHTA, CDR2 FQGNSA. V was trimmed by 3 bases and J by 8 bases, leaving 20 bases between them. CDR3: CASSFGSGGRRDEQFF. CDR3 in DNA: TGTGCCAGCAGCTTTGGTTCTGGGGGACGTCGGGATGAGCAGTTCTTC.

This chain links TRBV10-2 with TRBJ2-1; TRBD1 aligns across 9 bases. Germline CDR1 is WSHSY and CDR2 is SAAADI. CDR3 length equals 14 residues. Losses at the gene ends were 5 bases for V and 5 bases for J; bases not matched to a gene: 4. CDR3 nucleotide sequence: TGCGCCAGCAGTTGGACAGGGGAAGACAATGAGCAGTTCTTC. It encodes CASSWTGEDNEQFF.

The rearrangement joins TRBV18 to TRBJ1-2, with D possibly matching TRBD1 (6 bases). V lost 3 bases and J 0 bases, leaving 14 bases between the germline ends. CDR1 and CDR2 from the germline V gene are KGHSH and LQKENI. This CDR3 contains 16 residues. The CDR3 is CASSPLAGDSNYGYTF. In DNA, the CDR3 is TGTGCCAGCTCACCGCTTGCAGGGGATTCTAACTATGGCTACACCTTC.

This clonotype has at least ten counts. The chain couples TRBV6-1 to TRBJ2-7; the D is unclear. The CDR3 has 18 residues. Germline loops: CDR1 MNHNS, CDR2 SASEGT. V dropped 5 bases and J dropped 4 bases, with 27 bases sitting between them. CDR3 sequence (DNA): TGTGCCAGCAGTTCCGCTCTTCACTTCACCGATTTGTTATACGAGCAGTACTTC. It specifies CASSSALHFTDLLYEQYF.

The rearrangement uses TRBV5-1 and TRBJ2-2; D is ambiguous. CDR3 length: 13 amino acids. V was cut by 1 base and J by 6 bases, with 7 bases left in between. Germline lookup yields CDR1 SGHRS and CDR2 YFSETQ. This CDR3 is CASSLIGSGELFF. CDR3 nucleotide sequence: TGCGCCAGCAGCTTGATCGGATCCGGGGAGCTGTTTTTT.

This clonotype was found a few times. The chain combines TRBV6-5 with TRBJ2-7, with 9 bases fitting TRBD1. The CDR3 loop spans 15 amino acids. Trimming cost V 2 bases and J 2 bases; bases outside gene matches: 4. Per germline, CDR1 MNHEY and CDR2 SVGAGI. DNA for the CDR3: TGTGCCAGCAGTTACGCCGGGACAGGGACCTACGAGCAGTACTTC. Its translation is CASSYAGTGTYEQYF.

The chain recombines TRBV2 with TRBJ2-1; D remains ambiguous. Trimming left V 2 bases short and J 1 base short, with 9 bases between. Per the germline V gene, CDR1 is SNHLY and CDR2 is FYNNEI. The length of the CDR3 is 15 residues. In DNA, the CDR3 is TGTGCCAGCAGTGAAAATATTCCATCCTACAATGAGCAGTTCTTC. Amino acids: CASSENIPSYNEQFF.

The V gene is TRBV19, the J gene TRBJ1-5; no definite D call. Germline CDR1 is LNHDA and CDR2 is SQIVND (reference sequence). The CDR3 spans 16 residues. V was clipped by 4 bases and J by 3 bases, with 16 bases between them. CDR3 region: CASSTYSARINQPQHF. As DNA, the CDR3 is TGTGCCAGTAGTACTTACTCCGCCCGGATCAATCAGCCCCAGCATTTT. Combining the CDR3 with reference TRBV19 and TRBJ1-5 gives the whole variable domain DGGITQSPKYLFRKEGQNVTLSCEQNLNHDAMYWYRQDPGQGLRLIYYSQIVNDFQKGDIAEGYSVSREKKESFPLTVTSAQKNPTAFYLCASSTYSARINQPQHFGDGTRLSIL.

This clonotype was seen more than once but under ten times. The genes are TRBV15 and TRBJ2-3; TRBD2 matches 8 bases. CDR1 and CDR2 from the germline V gene are LNHNV and YYDKDF (reference sequence). The trim removed 6 bases at V and 0 bases at J, leaving 8 bases unmatched. CDR3 size: 16 residues. CDR3 loop: CATRRIAGTSTDTQYF. The CDR3 nucleotides are TGTGCCACCAGACGAATAGCGGGGACTAGCACAGATACGCAGTATTTT.

This clonotype turned up a few times. The genes are TRBV10-3 and TRBJ1-1, with D tentatively TRBD1 (6 bases). Germline CDR1 and CDR2: ENHRY and SYGVKD. V was cut by 11 bases and J by 0 bases, with 19 bases left in between. This CDR3 has 15 amino acids. The chain's CDR3 is CAVAQGLGVNTEAFF. The CDR3 region has the DNA TGTGCCGTCGCACAGGGTCTCGGGGTGAACACTGAAGCTTTCTTT.

There are many counts of this clonotype. The chain joins TRBV12-3 or TRBV12-4 to TRBJ2-3; D is ambiguous. This CDR3 has 13 residues. The V end lost 6 bases, the J end lost 2 bases, and 9 bases lay between the germline ends. CDR3 region: CASRARFTDTQYF. CDR3 in DNA: TGTGCCAGCAGGGCTAGATTCACAGATACGCAGTATTTT.

This clonotype has a handful of counts. The chain employs TRBV11-2 and TRBJ1-3; D is unresolved. CDR3 length: 16 residues. Looked up from germline, CDR1 is SGHAT and CDR2 is FQNNGV. V lost 0 bases, J lost 0 bases, and 9 bases lay in between. CDR3 sequence reads: CASSLDRSSSGNTIYF. The CDR3 nucleotides are TGTGCCAGCAGCTTAGACAGATCCTCCTCTGGAAACACCATATATTTT.

This clonotype was seen at least ten times. V is TRBV7-6 and J is TRBJ2-7, with 9 bases aligning to TRBD2. The CDR3 spans 16 residues. In germline, CDR1 is SGHVS, CDR2 FNYEAQ. Trimming at V came to 2 bases and at J to 0 bases, leaving 5 bases not matched to a gene. The CDR3 loop reads CASSLRSGGLSYEQYF. For the CDR3, the DNA is TGTGCCAGCAGCTTACGTAGCGGGGGACTCTCCTACGAGCAGTACTTC.

This clonotype was counted at least ten times. J is TRBJ1-5 and V is TRBV7-2; 7 bases are a match to TRBD1. The CDR3 extends over 17 amino acids. Trimming took 0 bases from V and 4 from J; bases not matched to a gene: 9. Germline-derived CDR1 and CDR2 are SGHTA and FQGNSA. CDR3 bases: TGTGCCAGCAGCTTAGCTGGCAGGGGGATGGGAAATCAGCCCCAGCATTTT. Translating it yields CASSLAGRGMGNQPQHF.

This clonotype was recorded many times. The rearrangement uses TRBV6-1 and TRBJ2-5; D perhaps matches TRBD1 (6 bases). Germline V lookup: CDR1 MNHNS, CDR2 SASEGT. The length of the CDR3 is 16 residues. V was cut by 6 bases and J by 1 base, with 18 bases left in between. The CDR3 loop reads CASRQNRRGFQETQYF. The CDR3 coding sequence is TGTGCCAGCAGACAGAACCGCAGGGGCTTCCAAGAGACCCAGTACTTC.

The DNA for the CDR3 is TGTGCCAGCACCGATCGGAGGGGCTCCTACAATGAGCAGTTCTTC. Translation: CASTDRRGSYNEQFF. The V and J genes are TRBV5-4 and TRBJ2-1, with D tentatively TRBD2 (6 bases). From germline, CDR1 is SGHNT and CDR2 YYREEE (reference sequence). V shed 6 bases and J shed 0 bases, with 13 bases lying between them. CDR3 size: 15 residues.

Ten or more counts support this clonotype. V and J are TRBV7-8 and TRBJ1-2; tentatively, D is TRBD1 (6 bases). V was pared by 4 bases and J by 10 bases, with 16 bases between. Germline lookup yields CDR1 SGHVS and CDR2 FQNEAQ. The CDR3 is 13 residues long. In DNA form, the CDR3 reads TGTGCCAGCAGCTCCCGGGACATGAGGTTCTACACCTTC. As protein: CASSSRDMRFYTF.

This clonotype has only a few counts. The chain recombines TRBV6-2 or TRBV6-3 with TRBJ1-6, with D perhaps matching TRBD1 (5 bases). In germline, CDR1 is MNHEY, CDR2 SVGEGT. V gave up 6 bases and J gave up 8 bases, with 17 bases separating them. The CDR3 has 15 residues. The CDR3 loop reads CASSVGRGLDSPLHF. Written as DNA, the CDR3 is TGTGCCAGCAGCGTGGGGAGGGGCCTCGATTCACCCCTCCACTTT.

This clonotype was counted many times. The J gene is TRBJ2-3, the V gene TRBV7-2, with D possibly being TRBD2 (6 bases). Germline CDR1 reads SGHTA; CDR2 reads FQGNSA. The CDR3 length is 18 residues. Trimming took 0 bases from V and 0 from J, leaving 16 bases between them. The CDR3 DNA sequence: TGTGCCAGCAGCTTAGCGGGGGTCCTAGCGTCAAGCACAGATACGCAGTATTTT. Translated, it gives CASSLAGVLASSTDTQYF.

The J gene is TRBJ2-5, the V gene TRBV18; D is ambiguous. The CDR3 has 13 amino acids. Between the trimmed V and J ends, which lost 5 bases and 0 bases, there was a span of 7 bases. Germline loops: CDR1 KGHSH, CDR2 LQKENI. CDR3 in amino acids: CASSGSDQETQYF. The CDR3 region has the DNA TGTGCCAGCTCAGGATCCGACCAAGAGACCCAGTACTTC.

There are many counts of this clonotype. This chain joins TRBV12-3 or TRBV12-4 and TRBJ2-5; no clear D gene. With 6 bases removed from V and 2 bases from J, the gap between germline ends came to 22 bases. The CDR3 has 17 amino acids. The CDR3 protein is CASSPPGPSHGQETQYF. The CDR3 region has the DNA TGTGCCAGCAGCCCTCCCGGCCCGTCGCACGGTCAAGAGACCCAGTACTTC.

This clonotype was seen a few times. The rearrangement links TRBV27 to TRBJ2-2, with 9 bases matching TRBD2. Germline-derived CDR1 and CDR2 are MNHEY and SMNVEV (reference sequence). The CDR3 spans 17 residues. V was clipped by 5 bases and J by 3 bases; unmatched bases: 10. The CDR3 reads CASSARSSGGDTGELFF. The CDR3 bases are TGTGCCAGCAGTGCCCGAAGTAGCGGGGGCGACACCGGGGAGCTGTTTTTT.

The chain carries TRBV5-5 and TRBJ1-5; TRBD1 matches 8 bases. With 3 bases clipped from V and 6 bases from J, the junction kept 2 bases outside the gene matches. Germline CDR1 and CDR2: SGHKS and YYEKEE (reference sequence). The CDR3 covers 13 residues. The CDR3 DNA sequence: TGTGCCAGCAGCTCACAGGGGGTTCAGCCCCAGCATTTT. Its translation is CASSSQGVQPQHF.

The rearrangement joins TRBV12-3 or TRBV12-4 to TRBJ1-2; perhaps TRBD1 as D (6 bases). Trimming took 5 bases from V and 8 from J, leaving 12 bases between them. The CDR3 covers 12 residues. CDR3 sequence reads: CASSAGVLGYTF. The CDR3 coding sequence is TGTGCCAGCAGTGCAGGGGTTTTAGGCTACACCTTC.

As regards this clonotype: This may arise from a read error, as a much more abundant clone is one base away. It is likely a read error, because the conserved phenylalanine at the end of the CDR3 is missing. This chain joins TRBV6-2 or TRBV6-3 and TRBJ2-5, with a tentative D call TRBD2 (6 bases). V was clipped by 5 bases and J by 5 bases, with 21 bases between them. This CDR3 has 16 residues. The germline gives CDR1 MNHEY, CDR2 SVGEGT. This chain's CDR3 is CASSTPSVLDVETQYY. Here the CDR3 DNA reads TGTGCCAGCAGTACCCCTAGCGTCCTGGACGTGGAGACCCAGTACTAC.

The rearrangement links TRBV3-1 to TRBJ1-2, with 9 bases that match TRBD1. Germline V gives CDR1 LGHDT, CDR2 YNNKEL (reference sequence). The CDR3 contains 12 residues. V shed 6 bases, J shed 8 bases, and the junction held 4 bases outside the gene matches. Here the CDR3 DNA reads TGTGCCAGCAGGAGGACAGGGGACGGCTACACCTTC. Protein: CASRRTGDGYTF.

CDR3 in DNA: TGTGCCAGCAGCTTAGACGCCCACGAGCAGTACTTC. It is translated as CASSLDAHEQYF. The rearrangement uses TRBV11-3 and TRBJ2-7; D gene uncertain. Trimming stripped 0 bases from V and 5 bases from J, with 5 bases between. The CDR3 covers 12 residues. CDR1 and CDR2 (germline): SGHNT, YENEEA. Complete variable domain (other parts from reference TRBV11-3 and TRBJ2-7): EAGVVQSPRYKIIEKKQPVAFWCNPISGHNTLYWYLQNLGQGPELLIRYENEEAVDDSQLPKDRFSAERLKGVDSTLKIQPAELGDSAVYLCASSLDAHEQYFGPGTRLTVT.

V and J are TRBV20-1 and TRBJ2-1; TRBD2 agrees at 7 bases. Germline lookup yields CDR1 DFQATT and CDR2 SNEGSKA (reference sequence). Germline trimming cut 4 bases from V and 0 bases from J; bases unmatched to any gene: 15. CDR3 length: 18 amino acids. Here the CDR3 reads CSAIEAYSGSSSYNEQFF. As DNA, the CDR3 is TGCAGTGCTATAGAGGCTTATAGCGGGTCGAGCTCCTACAATGAGCAGTTCTTC.